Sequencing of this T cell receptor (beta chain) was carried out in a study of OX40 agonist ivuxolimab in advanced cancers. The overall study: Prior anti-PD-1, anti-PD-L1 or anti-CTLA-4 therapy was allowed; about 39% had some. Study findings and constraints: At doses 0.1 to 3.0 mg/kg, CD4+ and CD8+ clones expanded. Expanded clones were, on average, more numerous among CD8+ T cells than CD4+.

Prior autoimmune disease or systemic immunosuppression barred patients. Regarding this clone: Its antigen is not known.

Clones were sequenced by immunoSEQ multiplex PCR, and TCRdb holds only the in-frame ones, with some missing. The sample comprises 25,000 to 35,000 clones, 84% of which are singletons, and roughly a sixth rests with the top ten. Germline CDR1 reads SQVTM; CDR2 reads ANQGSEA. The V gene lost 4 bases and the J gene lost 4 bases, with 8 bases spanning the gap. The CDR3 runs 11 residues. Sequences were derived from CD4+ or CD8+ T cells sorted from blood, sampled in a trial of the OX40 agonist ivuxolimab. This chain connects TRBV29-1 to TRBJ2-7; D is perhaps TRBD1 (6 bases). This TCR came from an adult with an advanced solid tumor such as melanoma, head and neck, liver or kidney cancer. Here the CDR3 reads CSVGTAYEQYF. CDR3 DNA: TGCAGCGTTGGGACAGCTTACGAGCAGTACTTC.